This T cell receptor (beta chain) comes out of a study of T cell clonality in common variable immunodeficiency. Germline V gives CDR1 PRHDT, CDR2 FYEKMQ (reference sequence). V was clipped by 2 bases and J by 1 base; unmatched bases: 8. The CDR3 consists of 16 residues. Control and CVID samples contributed equal amounts of genomic DNA. Clones were read by immunoSEQ multiplex PCR, and TCRdb kept only the in-frame ones, dropping some. The record shows over 50,000 clones for this sample, with no singletons present. Concerning this clone: The read terminates 3 residues before the CDR3 end, so the remaining end is supplied by the germline J gene.

The rearrangement uses TRBV13 and TRBJ2-7; 7 bases map to TRBD1. Source material: peripheral blood mononuclear cells. The source of this sequence is a person aged 18 to 75 in good health. The sequenced part of the CDR3 DNA is TGTGCCAGCAGCTTATCGTTGGAACAGGGGTCCTACGAG. It yields the protein CASSLSLEQGSYE. The complete CDR3 protein is CASSLSLEQGSYEQYF.